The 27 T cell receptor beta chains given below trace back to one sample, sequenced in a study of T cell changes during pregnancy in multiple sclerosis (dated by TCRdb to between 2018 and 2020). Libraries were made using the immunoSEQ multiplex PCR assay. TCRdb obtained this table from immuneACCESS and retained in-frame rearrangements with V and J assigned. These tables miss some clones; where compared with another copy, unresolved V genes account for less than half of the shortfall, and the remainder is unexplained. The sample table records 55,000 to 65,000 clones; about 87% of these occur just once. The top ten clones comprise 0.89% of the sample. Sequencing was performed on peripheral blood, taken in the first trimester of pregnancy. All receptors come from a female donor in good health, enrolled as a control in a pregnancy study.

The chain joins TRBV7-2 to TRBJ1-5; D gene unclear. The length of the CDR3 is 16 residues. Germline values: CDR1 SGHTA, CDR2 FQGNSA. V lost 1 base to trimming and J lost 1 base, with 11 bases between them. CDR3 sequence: CASSLVIGRSNQPQHF. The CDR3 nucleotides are TGTGCCAGCAGCTTAGTTATTGGTCGGAGCAATCAGCCCCAGCATTTT. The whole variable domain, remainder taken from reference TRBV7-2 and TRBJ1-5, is GAGVSQSPSNKVTEKGKDVELRCDPISGHTALYWYRQSLGQGLEFLIYFQGNSAPDKSGLPSDRFSAERTGGSVSTLTIQRTQQEDSAVYLCASSLVIGRSNQPQHFGDGTRLSIL.

CDR3 DNA sequence: TGTGCCAGCAGCTTAGCCAGGCAGCCTAACTATGGCTACACCTTC. Translating it yields CASSLARQPNYGYTF. The rearrangement uses TRBV7-6 and TRBJ1-2; D is undetermined. CDR1 and CDR2 (germline): SGHVS, FNYEAQ. V shed 0 bases and J shed 0 bases, with 8 bases lying between them. The CDR3 length is 15 residues.

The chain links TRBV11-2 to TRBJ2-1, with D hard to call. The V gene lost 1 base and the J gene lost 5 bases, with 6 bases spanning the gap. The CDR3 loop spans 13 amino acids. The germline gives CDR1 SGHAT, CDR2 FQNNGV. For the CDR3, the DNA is TGTGCCAGCAGCTTAGGGCTGAACAATGAGCAGTTCTTC. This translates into CASSLGLNNEQFF.

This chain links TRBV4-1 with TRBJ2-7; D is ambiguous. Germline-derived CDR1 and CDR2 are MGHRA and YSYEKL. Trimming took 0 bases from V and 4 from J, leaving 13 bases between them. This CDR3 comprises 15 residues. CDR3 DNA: TGCGCCAGCAGCCAAGACCCCCTCGAGGTGTACGAGCAGTACTTC. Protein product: CASSQDPLEVYEQYF.

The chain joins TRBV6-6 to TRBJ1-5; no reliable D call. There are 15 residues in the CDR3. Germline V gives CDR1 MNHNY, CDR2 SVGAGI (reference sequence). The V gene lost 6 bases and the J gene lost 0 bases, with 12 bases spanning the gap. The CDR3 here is CASRDDTYSNQPQHF. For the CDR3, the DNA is TGTGCCAGCAGAGACGACACTTATAGCAATCAGCCCCAGCATTTT.

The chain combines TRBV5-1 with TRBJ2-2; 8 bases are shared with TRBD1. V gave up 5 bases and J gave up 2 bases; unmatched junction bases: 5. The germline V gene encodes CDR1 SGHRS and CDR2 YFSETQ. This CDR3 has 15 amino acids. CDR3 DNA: TGCGCCAGCAGAGGGACAGGACTTAACACCGGGGAGCTGTTTTTT. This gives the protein CASRGTGLNTGELFF. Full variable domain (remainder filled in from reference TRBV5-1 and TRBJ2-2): KAGVTQTPRYLIKTRGQQVTLSCSPISGHRSVSWYQQTPGQGLQFLFEYFSETQRNKGNFPGRFSGRQFSNSRSEMNVSTLELGDSALYLCASRGTGLNTGELFFGEGSRLTVL.

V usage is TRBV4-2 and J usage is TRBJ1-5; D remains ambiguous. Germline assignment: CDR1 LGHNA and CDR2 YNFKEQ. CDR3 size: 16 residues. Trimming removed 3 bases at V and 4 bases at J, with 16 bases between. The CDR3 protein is CASSHSGPEGNQPQHF. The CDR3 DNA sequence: TGTGCCAGCAGCCATAGCGGGCCGGAGGGTAATCAGCCCCAGCATTTT.

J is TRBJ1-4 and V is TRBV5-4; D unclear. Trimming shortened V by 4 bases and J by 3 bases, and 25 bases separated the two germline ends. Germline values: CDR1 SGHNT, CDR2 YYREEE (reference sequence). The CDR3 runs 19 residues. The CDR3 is CASSRWAARNAGSNEKLFF. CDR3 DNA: TGTGCCAGCAGCCGCTGGGCTGCCCGTAACGCCGGTTCTAATGAAAAACTGTTTTTT. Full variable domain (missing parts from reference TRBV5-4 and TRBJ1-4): ETGVTQSPTHLIKTRGQQVTLRCSSQSGHNTVSWYQQALGQGPQFIFQYYREEENGRGNFPPRFSGLQFPNYSSELNVNALELDDSALYLCASSRWAARNAGSNEKLFFGSGTQLSVL.

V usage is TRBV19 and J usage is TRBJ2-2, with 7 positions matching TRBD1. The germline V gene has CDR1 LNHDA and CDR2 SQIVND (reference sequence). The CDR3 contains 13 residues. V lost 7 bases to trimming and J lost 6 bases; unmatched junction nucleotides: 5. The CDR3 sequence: CASTLTGAGELFF. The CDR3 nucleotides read TGTGCCAGTACCCTTACAGGGGCCGGGGAGCTGTTTTTT.

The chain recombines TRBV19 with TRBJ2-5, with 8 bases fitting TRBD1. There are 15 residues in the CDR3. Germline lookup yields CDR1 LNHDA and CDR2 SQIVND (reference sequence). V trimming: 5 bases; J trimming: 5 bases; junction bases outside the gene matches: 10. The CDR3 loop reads CASSARTGPRETQYF. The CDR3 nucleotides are TGTGCCAGTAGTGCCCGGACAGGGCCGAGGGAGACCCAGTACTTC.

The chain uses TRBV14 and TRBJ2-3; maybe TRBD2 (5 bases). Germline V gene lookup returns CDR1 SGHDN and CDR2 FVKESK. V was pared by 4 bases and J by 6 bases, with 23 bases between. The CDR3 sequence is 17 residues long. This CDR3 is CASSPGAVSASWDTQYF. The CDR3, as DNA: TGTGCCAGCAGCCCCGGTGCAGTTAGCGCCTCCTGGGATACGCAGTATTTT.

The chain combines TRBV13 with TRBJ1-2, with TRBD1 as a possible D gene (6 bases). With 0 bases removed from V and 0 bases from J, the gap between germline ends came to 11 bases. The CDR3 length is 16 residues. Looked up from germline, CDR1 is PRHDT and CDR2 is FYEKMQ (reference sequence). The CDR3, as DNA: TGTGCCAGCAGCTTAGGGGGACAAGGCCCTAACTATGGCTACACCTTC. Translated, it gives CASSLGGQGPNYGYTF.

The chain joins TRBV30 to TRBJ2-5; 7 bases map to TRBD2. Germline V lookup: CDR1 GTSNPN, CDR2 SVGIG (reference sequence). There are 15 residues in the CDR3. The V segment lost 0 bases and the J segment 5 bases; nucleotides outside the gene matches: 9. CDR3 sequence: CAWSVWGGDGETQYF. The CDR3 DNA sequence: TGTGCCTGGAGTGTCTGGGGGGGGGACGGGGAGACCCAGTACTTC.

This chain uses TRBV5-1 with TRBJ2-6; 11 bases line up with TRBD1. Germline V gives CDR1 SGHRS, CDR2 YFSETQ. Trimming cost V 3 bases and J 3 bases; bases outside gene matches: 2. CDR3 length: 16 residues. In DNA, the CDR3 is TGCGCCAGCAGCTGGACAGGGGGCGGTGGGGCCAACGTCCTGACTTTC. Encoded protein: CASSWTGGGGANVLTF.

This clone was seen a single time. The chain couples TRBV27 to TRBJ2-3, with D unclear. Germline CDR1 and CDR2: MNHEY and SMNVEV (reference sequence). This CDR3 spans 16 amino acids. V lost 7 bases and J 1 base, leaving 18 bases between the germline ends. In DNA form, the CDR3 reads TGTGCCAGCACCCCCAATACGATGTCAGGCACAGATACGCAGTATTTT. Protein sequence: CASTPNTMSGTDTQYF.

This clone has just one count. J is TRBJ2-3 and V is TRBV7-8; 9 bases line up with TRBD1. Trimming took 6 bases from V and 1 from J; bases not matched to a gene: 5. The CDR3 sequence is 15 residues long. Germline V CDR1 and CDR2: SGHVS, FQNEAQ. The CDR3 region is CASSPGQGGTDTQYF. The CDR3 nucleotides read TGTGCCAGCAGTCCGGGACAGGGAGGCACAGATACGCAGTATTTT. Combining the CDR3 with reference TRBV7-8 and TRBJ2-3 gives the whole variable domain GAGVSQSPRYKVAKRGQDVALRCDPISGHVSLFWYQQALGQGPEFLTYFQNEAQLDKSGLPSDRFFAERPEGSVSTLKIQRTQQEDSAVYLCASSPGQGGTDTQYFGPGTRLTVL.

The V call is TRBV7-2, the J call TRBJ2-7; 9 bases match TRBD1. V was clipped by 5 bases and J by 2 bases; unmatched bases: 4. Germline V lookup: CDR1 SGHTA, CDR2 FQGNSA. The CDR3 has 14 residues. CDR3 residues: CASSPTGGPYEQYF. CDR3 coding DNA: TGTGCCAGCAGCCCGACAGGGGGTCCCTACGAGCAGTACTTC.

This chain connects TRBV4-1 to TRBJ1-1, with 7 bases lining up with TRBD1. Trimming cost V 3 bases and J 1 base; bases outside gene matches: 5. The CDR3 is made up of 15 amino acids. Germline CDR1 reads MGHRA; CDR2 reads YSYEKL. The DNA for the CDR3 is TGCGCCAGCAGCCATGATGACAGGGAGAACACTGAAGCTTTCTTT. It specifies CASSHDDRENTEAFF.

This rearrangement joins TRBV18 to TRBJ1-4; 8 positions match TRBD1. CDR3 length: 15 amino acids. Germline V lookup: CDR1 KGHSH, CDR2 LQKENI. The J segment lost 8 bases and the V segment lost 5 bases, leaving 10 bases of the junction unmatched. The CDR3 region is CASSGLGQVSEKLFF. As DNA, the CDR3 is TGTGCCAGCTCAGGACTGGGACAGGTTAGCGAAAAACTGTTTTTT.

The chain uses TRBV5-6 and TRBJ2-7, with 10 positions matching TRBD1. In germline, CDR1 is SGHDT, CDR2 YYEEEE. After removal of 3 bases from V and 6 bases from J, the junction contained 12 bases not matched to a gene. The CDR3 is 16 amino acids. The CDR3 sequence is CASSSMTGGEMAEQYF. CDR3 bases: TGTGCCAGCAGCTCAATGACAGGGGGCGAGATGGCCGAGCAGTACTTC.

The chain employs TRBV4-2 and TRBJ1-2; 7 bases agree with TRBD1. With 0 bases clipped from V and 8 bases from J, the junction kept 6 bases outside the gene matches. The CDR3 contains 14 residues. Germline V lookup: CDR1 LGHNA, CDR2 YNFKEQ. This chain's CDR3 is CASSQEGQRWGYTF. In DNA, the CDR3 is TGTGCCAGCAGCCAAGAGGGACAGCGGTGGGGCTACACCTTC.

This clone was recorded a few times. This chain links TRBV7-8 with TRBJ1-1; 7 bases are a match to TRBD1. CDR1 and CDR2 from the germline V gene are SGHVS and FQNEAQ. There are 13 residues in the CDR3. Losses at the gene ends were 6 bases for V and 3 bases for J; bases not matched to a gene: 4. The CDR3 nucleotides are TGTGCCAGCAGACGGGGACAGCACACTGAAGCTTTCTTT. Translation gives CASRRGQHTEAFF.

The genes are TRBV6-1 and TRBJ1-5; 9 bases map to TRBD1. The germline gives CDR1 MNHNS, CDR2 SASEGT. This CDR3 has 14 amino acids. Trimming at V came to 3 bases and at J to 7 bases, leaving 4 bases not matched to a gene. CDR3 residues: CASSDGDRAQPQHF. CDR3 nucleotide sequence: TGTGCCAGCAGTGACGGGGACAGGGCACAGCCCCAGCATTTT.

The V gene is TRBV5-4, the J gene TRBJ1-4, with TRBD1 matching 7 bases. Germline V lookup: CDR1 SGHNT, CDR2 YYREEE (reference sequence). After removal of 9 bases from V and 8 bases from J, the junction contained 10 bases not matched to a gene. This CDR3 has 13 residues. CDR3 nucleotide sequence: TGTGCCACTTTACGACAGGGAGAAGAAAAACTGTTTTTT. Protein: CATLRQGEEKLFF.

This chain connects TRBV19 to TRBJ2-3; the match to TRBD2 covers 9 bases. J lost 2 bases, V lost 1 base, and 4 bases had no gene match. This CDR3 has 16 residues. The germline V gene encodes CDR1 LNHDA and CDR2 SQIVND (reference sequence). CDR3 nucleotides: TGTGCCAGTAGTATAGCCAGCGGGGGGTACACAGATACGCAGTATTTT. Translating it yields CASSIASGGYTDTQYF.

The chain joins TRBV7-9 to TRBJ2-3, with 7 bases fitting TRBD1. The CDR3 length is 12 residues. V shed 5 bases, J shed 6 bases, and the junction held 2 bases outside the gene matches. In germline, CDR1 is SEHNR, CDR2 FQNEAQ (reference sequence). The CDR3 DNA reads TGTGCCAGCAGCCAGGGGGTGGATACGCAGTATTTT. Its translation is CASSQGVDTQYF.

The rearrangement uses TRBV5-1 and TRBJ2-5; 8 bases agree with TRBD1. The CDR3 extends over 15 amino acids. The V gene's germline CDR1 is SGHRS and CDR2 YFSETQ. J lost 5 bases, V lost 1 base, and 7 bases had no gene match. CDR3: CASSLTRTGRETQYF. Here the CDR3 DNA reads TGCGCCAGCAGCTTGACCCGGACAGGGCGGGAGACCCAGTACTTC.